These 2 T cell receptor beta chains were all obtained from the same sample, sequenced in a study of PD-1 blockade in classical Hodgkin lymphoma. Stated time point: newly diagnosed, previously untreated cHL patient sample. The table came from immunoSEQ multiplex PCR; TCRdb's copy has only in-frame clones and leaves some out. The profile covers over 25,000 clones, with roughly 92% appearing a single time and about 2.3% taken by the ten largest. Input material: peripheral blood mononuclear cells (PBMCs). These receptors all come from a human donor with classical Hodgkin lymphoma.

This chain uses TRBV28 with TRBJ2-7, with D hard to call. CDR3 length: 13 residues. Germline-derived CDR1 and CDR2 are MDHEN and SYDVKM. V was trimmed by 4 bases and J by 6 bases, leaving 13 bases between them. CDR3 in DNA: TGTGCCAGCAGTTCACGAATTAGGCCCGAGCAGTACTTC. It encodes CASSSRIRPEQYF.

This chain connects TRBV4-1 to TRBJ1-6; unclear D gene. The V gene's germline CDR1 is MGHRA and CDR2 YSYEKL. CDR3 length: 17 amino acids. V lost 0 bases to trimming and J lost 9 bases, with 18 bases between them. CDR3 nucleotides: TGCGCCAGCAGCCAAGATCTTGGGCTCGCCAGAGGTTCACCCCTCCACTTT. This sequence encodes CASSQDLGLARGSPLHF.